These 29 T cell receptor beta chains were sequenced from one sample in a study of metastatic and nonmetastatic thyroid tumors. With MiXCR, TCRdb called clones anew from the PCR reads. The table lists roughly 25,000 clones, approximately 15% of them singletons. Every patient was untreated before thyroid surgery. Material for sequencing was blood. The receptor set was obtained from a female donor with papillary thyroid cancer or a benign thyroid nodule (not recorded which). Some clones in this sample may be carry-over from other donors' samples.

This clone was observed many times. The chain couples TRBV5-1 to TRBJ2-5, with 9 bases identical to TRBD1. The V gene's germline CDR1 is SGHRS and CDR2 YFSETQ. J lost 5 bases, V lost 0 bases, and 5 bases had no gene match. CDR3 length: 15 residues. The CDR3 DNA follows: TGCGCCAGCAGCTTGGGGGACAGGGCTGGGGAGACCCAGTACTTC. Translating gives CASSLGDRAGETQYF.

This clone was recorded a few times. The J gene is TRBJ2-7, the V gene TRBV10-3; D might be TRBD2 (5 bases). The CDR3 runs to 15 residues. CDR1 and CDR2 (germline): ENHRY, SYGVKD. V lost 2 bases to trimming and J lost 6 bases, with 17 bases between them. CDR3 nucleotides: TGTGCCATCAGTGAGGGAATAGAGGGAGCTAGCGAGCAGTACTTC. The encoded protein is CAISEGIEGASEQYF.

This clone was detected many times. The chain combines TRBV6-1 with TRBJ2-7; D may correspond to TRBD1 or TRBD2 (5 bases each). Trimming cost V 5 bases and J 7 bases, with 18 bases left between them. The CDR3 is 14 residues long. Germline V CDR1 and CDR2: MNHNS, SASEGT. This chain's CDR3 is CASSPLEGWGEQYF. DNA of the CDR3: TGTGCCAGCAGTCCCCTAGAAGGATGGGGGGAGCAGTACTTC.

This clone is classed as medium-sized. CDR3 coding DNA: TGTGCCAGCCGGAGGGAGGGGGACAATGAGCAGTTCTTC. Translation gives CASRREGDNEQFF. V and J are TRBV6-1 and TRBJ2-1, with D tentatively TRBD2 (7 bases). Between the trimmed V and J ends, which lost 8 bases and 5 bases, there was a span of 13 bases. Germline loops: CDR1 MNHNS, CDR2 SASEGT. The CDR3 has 13 residues.

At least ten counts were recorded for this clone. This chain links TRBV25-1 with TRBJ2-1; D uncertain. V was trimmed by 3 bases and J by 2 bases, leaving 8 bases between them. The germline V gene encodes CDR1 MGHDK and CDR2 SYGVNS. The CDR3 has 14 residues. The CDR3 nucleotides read TGTGCCAGCAGTGACATACCCCCCTACAATGAGCAGTTCTTC. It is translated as CASSDIPPYNEQFF. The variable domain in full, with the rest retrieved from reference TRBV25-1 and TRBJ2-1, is EADIYQTPRYLVIGTGKKITLECSQTMGHDKMYWYQQDPGMELHLIHYSYGVNSTEKGDLSSESTVSRIRTEHFPLTLESARPSHTSQYLCASSDIPPYNEQFFGPGTRLTVL.

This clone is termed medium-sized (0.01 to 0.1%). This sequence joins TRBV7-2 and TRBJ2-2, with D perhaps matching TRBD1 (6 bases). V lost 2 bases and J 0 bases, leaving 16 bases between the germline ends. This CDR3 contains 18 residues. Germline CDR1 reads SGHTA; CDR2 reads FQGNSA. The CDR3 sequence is CASSLSVWGQTNTGELFF. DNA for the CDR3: TGTGCCAGCAGCTTAAGTGTATGGGGACAAACGAACACCGGGGAGCTGTTTTTT.

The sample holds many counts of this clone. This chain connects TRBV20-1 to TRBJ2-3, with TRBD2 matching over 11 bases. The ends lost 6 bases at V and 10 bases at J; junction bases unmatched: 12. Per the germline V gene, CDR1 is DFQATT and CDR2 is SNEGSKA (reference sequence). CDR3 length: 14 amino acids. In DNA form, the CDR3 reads TGCAGTGCAGGGAGGCTAGCGGGAGGAGGGGCGCAGTATTTT. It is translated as CSAGRLAGGGAQYF.

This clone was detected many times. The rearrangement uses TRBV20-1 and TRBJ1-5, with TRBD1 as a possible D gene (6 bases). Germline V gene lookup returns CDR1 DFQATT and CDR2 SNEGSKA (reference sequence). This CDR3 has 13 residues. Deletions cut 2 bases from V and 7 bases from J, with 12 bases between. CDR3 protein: CSARQGFGQPQHF. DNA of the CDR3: TGCAGTGCTAGACAGGGGTTCGGGCAGCCCCAGCATTTT.

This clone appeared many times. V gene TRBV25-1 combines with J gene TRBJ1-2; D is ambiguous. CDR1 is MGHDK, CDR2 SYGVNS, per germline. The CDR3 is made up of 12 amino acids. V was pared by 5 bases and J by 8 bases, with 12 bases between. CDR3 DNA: TGTGCCAGCAGTACGTTCTCGGGAGGCTACACCTTC. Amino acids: CASSTFSGGYTF.

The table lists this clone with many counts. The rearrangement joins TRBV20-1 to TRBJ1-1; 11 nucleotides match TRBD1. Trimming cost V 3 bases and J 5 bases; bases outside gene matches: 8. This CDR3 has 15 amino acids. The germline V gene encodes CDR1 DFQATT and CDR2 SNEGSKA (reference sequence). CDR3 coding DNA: TGCAGTGCTAGGATTACGGGACAGGGGGTTACTGAAGCTTTCTTT. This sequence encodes CSARITGQGVTEAFF.

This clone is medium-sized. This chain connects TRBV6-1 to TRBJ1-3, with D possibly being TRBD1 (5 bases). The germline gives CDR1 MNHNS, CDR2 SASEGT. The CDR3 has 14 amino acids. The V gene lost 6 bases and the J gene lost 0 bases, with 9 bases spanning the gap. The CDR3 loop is CASSQGVSGNTIYF. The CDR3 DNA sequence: TGTGCCAGCAGCCAGGGAGTCTCTGGAAACACCATATATTTT.

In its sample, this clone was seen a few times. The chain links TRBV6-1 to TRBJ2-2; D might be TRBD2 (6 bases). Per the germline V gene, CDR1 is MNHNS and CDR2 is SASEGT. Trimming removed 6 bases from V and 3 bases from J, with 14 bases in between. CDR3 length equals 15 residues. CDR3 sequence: CASSPPGTHTGELFF. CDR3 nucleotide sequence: TGTGCCAGCAGCCCCCCGGGGACTCACACCGGGGAGCTGTTTTTT.

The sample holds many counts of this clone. The CDR3 sequence is CASSPIGQGNYGYTF. DNA for the CDR3: TGTGCCAGCAGCCCTATAGGACAGGGGAACTATGGCTACACCTTC. This sequence joins TRBV28 and TRBJ1-2; 9 bases are a match to TRBD1. V lost 6 bases and J lost 2; bases outside the gene matches: 7. The CDR3 loop spans 15 amino acids. The germline CDR1 and CDR2 sequences are MDHEN and SYDVKM.

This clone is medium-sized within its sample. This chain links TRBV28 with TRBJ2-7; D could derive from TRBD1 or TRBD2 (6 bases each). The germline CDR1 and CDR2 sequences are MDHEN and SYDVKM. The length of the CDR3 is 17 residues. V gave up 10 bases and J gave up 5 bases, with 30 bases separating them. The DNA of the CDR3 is TGTGCCATCACCCCTCACAGGGTTGGCGGGACGGAAGACGAGCAGTACTTC. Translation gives CAITPHRVGGTEDEQYF.

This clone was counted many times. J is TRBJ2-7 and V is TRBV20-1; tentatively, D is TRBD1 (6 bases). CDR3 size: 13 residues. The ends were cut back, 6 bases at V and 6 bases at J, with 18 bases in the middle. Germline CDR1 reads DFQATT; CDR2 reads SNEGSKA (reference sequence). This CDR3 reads CSAQRPPGAEQYF. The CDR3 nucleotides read TGCAGTGCACAGAGGCCCCCAGGGGCCGAGCAGTACTTC.

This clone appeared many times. The CDR3 coding sequence is TGCAGTGCTAGGTTGAACACTGAAGCTTTCTTT. Its protein is CSARLNTEAFF. The J gene is TRBJ1-1, the V gene TRBV20-1; no clear D. Germline CDR1 and CDR2: DFQATT and SNEGSKA (reference sequence). The CDR3 has 11 amino acids. With 3 bases removed from V and 0 bases from J, the gap between germline ends came to 2 bases.

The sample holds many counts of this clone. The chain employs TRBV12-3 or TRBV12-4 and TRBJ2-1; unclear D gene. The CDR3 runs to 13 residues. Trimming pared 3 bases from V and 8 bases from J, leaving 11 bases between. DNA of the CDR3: TGTGCCAGCAGTTTGCCAGTAAGATATGAGCAGTTCTTC. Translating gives CASSLPVRYEQFF.

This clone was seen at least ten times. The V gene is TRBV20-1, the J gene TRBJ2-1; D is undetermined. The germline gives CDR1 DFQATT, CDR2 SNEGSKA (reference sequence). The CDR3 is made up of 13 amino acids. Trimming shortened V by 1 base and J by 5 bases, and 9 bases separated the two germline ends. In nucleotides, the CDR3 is TGCAGTGCTAGAGGCAATCCTAACAATGAGCAGTTCTTC. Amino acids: CSARGNPNNEQFF.

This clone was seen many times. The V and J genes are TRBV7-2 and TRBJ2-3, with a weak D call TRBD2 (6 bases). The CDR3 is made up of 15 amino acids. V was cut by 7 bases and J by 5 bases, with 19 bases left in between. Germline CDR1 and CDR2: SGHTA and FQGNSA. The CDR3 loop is CASTALGGRGDTQYF. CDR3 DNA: TGTGCCAGCACCGCTCTGGGAGGTCGTGGAGATACGCAGTATTTT.

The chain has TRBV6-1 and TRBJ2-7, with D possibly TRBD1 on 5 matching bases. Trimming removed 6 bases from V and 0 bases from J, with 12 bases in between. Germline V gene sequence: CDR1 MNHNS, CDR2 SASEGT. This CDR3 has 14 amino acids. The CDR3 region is CASRIKDTSYEQYF. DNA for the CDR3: TGTGCCAGCAGAATAAAGGACACCTCCTACGAGCAGTACTTC.

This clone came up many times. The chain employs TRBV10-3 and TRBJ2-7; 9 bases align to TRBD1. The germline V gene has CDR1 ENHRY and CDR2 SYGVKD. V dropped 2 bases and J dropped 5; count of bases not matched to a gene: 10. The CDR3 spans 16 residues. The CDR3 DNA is TGTGCCATCAGTGAGCCAGGGACAGGGTGGATCAACGAGCAGTACTTC. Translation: CAISEPGTGWINEQYF.

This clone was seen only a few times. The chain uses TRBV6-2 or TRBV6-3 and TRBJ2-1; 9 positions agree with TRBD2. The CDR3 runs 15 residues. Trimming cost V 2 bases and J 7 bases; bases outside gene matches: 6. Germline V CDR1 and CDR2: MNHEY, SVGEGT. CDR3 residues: CASSYLGTSQNEQFF. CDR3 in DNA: TGTGCCAGCAGTTACCTCGGGACTAGCCAGAATGAGCAGTTCTTC.

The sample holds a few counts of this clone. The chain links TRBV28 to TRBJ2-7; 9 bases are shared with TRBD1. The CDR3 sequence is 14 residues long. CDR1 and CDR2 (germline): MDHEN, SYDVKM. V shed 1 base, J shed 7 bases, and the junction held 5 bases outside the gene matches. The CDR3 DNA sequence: TGTGCCAGCAGTTTATACAGGGGGCGCCGTGAGCAGTACTTC. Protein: CASSLYRGRREQYF. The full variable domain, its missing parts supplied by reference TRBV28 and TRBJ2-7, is DVKVTQSSRYLVKRTGEKVFLECVQDMDHENMFWYRQDPGLGLRLIYFSYDVKMKEKGDIPEGYSVSREKKERFSLILESASTNQTSMYLCASSLYRGRREQYFGPGTRLTVT.

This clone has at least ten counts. CDR3 nucleotides: TGTGCCAGTAGCTTCACCGTAGGCTCCTACGAGCAGTACTTC. It yields the protein CASSFTVGSYEQYF. The chain combines TRBV19 with TRBJ2-7; D is unresolved. V lost 6 bases, J lost 0 bases, and 12 bases lay in between. This CDR3 has 14 residues. In germline, CDR1 is LNHDA, CDR2 SQIVND (reference sequence). Full variable domain (remainder filled in from reference TRBV19 and TRBJ2-7): DGGITQSPKYLFRKEGQNVTLSCEQNLNHDAMYWYRQDPGQGLRLIYYSQIVNDFQKGDIAEGYSVSREKKESFPLTVTSAQKNPTAFYLCASSFTVGSYEQYFGPGTRLTVT.

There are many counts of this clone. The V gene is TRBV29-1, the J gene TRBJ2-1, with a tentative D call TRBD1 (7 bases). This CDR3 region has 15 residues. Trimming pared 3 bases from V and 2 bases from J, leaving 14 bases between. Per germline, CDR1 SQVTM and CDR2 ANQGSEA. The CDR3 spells CSVERDSGPYNEQFF. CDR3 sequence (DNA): TGCAGCGTTGAGCGGGACAGTGGCCCCTACAATGAGCAGTTCTTC.

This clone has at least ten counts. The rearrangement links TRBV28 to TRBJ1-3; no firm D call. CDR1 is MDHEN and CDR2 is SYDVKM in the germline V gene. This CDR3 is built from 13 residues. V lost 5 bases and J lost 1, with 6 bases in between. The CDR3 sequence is CASSLGSGNTIYF. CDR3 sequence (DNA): TGTGCCAGCAGTCTGGGGTCTGGAAACACCATATATTTT.

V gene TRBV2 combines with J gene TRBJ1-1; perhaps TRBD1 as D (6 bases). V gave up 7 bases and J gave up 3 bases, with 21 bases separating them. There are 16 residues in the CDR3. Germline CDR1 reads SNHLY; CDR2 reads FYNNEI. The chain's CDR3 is CASTLGGGCDYTEAFF. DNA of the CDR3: TGTGCCAGCACCTTGGGGGGCGGCTGCGATTACACTGAAGCTTTCTTT.

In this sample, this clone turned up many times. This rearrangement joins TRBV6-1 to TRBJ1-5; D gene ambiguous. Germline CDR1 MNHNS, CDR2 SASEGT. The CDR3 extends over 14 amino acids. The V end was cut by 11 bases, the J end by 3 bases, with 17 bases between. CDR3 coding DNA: TGTGCCGGCGCAACGGACGGCACCAATCAGCCCCAGCATTTT. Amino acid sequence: CAGATDGTNQPQHF.

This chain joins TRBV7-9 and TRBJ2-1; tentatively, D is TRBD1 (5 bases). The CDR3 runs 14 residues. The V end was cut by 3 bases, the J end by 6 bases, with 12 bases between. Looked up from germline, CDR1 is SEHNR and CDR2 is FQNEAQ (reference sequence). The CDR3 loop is CASSFNLQVNEQFF. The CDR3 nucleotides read TGTGCCAGCAGCTTTAACTTACAGGTCAATGAGCAGTTCTTC.